This T cell receptor beta chain was observed in a study of blood T cells in healthy people across ages. PCR was performed a second time for roughly 6 to 12 cycles using a sample-barcoded 5' primer and a J-beta primer mix. In TCRdb, the 5' RACE reads were re-called with MiXCR into one record per CDR3 protein. Of 850,000 to 1,000,000 distinct CDR3 sequences listed, 48% are singletons. Trimming stripped 3 bases from V and 3 bases from J, with 9 bases between. The CDR3 covers 14 residues. Germline CDR1 is DFQATT and CDR2 is SNEGSKA (reference sequence). Regarding this clonotype: The antigen is unknown.

The study, taken as a whole, reports: More naive CD4+ cells and higher diversity marked long-lived donors relative to aged donors.

The chain is built from TRBV20-1 and TRBJ2-6; weak D call: TRBD2 (5 bases). Sequencing input: blood. The clonotype comes from a man aged 30 to 45 in good health. The CDR3 DNA reads as TGCAGTGCTAGTCCGGGGAGTGGGGCCAACGTCCTGACTTTC. The encoded protein is CSASPGSGANVLTF.